The following is a T cell receptor (beta chain) sequence with its context. Its antigen is currently unknown. Samples: about 28 days before transplant, then days 30, 100 and 180 after. CDR3 length: 13 residues. V gave up 0 bases and J gave up 7 bases, with 6 bases separating them. Germline CDR1 and CDR2: LGHNA and YSLEER. This sample is part of a study of T cell clonotyping in hematopoietic cell transplantation. Study-wide results and caveats: Recipient TCR diversity dropped after transplant; expanded clonotypes rose from day 30 to 180. CD4 and CD8 repertoire contributions could not be separated without sorting. Broader posttransplant TCR repertoire diversity was predicted by graft donor and pretransplant recipient Inverse Simpson Index values.

TCRdb's table, derived via immunoSEQ multiplex PCR, lists solely in-frame clones and lacks some. The sample gives around 11,000 clones, roughly 87% of which show up once; about 16% is in the top ten. V is TRBV4-3 and J is TRBJ1-4; D is unclear. The starting material was PBMCs, obtained 100 days after allogeneic stem cell transplant. The sequence was collected from a female patient in her 60s who had an allogeneic stem cell transplant from an unrelated donor, so the T cells may come from the graft donor. Some clones in this sample may be carry-over from other donors' samples. The CDR3 here is CASSQDYSEKLFF. The CDR3 nucleotides read TGCGCCAGCAGCCAAGATTACAGTGAAAAACTGTTTTTT.